The subject of this entry is one TCR beta chain. Its antigen is not identified. The source of the sample is a study of Ad26.COV2.S vaccination and SARS-CoV-2 variants. General study points: Breadth measured for non-spike TCRs was similar across vaccine and placebo recipients.

Treatment specified: around 19 received Ad26.COV2.S at low or high dose, single or two shots; several received placebo; per-sample allocation not given. Day 63 after the first vaccine or placebo injection was the time point for sampling. V was cut by 2 bases and J by 3 bases, with 10 bases left in between. The CDR3 consists of 13 residues. Per germline, CDR1 GTSNPN and CDR2 SVGIG (reference sequence). Only in-frame clones appear in the TCRdb table, and some are missing; sequencing was by immunoSEQ multiplex PCR. The profile shows approximately 300,000 clones, approximately 86% of them singletons. The starting material was peripheral blood, obtained in a trial of Ad26.COV2.S vaccine versus placebo. The chain couples TRBV30 to TRBJ1-1; D gene unclear. This receptor was identified in a person aged 18 to 59 who received the Ad26.COV2.S COVID-19 vaccine or a placebo. The CDR3 region has the DNA TGTGCCTGGAGTCAATACTTGGACACTGAAGCTTTCTTT. It translates to CAWSQYLDTEAFF.